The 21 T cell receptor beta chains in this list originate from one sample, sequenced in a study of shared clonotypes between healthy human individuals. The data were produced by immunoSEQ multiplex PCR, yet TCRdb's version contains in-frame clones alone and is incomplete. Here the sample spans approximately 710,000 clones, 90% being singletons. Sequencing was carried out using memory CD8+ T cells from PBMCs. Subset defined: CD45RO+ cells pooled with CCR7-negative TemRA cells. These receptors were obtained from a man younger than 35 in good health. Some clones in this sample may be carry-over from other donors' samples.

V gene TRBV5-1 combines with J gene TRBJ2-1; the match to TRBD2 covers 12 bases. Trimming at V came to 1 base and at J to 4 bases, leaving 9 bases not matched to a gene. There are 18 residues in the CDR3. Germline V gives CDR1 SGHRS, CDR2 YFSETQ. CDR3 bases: TGCGCCAGCAGCTTGCCGCGACTAGCGGGAGAACTATACAATGAGCAGTTCTTC. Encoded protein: CASSLPRLAGELYNEQFF.

The CDR3 nucleotides read TGTGCCAGCAGCACCGGGACAGGGGGCGCGGGGTATGGCTACACCTTC. It specifies CASSTGTGGAGYGYTF. The rearrangement uses TRBV21-1 and TRBJ1-2; the table's D call TRBD1 went unverified against the DNA. TRBV21-1 is tagged as a pseudogene. CDR3 length: 16 residues.

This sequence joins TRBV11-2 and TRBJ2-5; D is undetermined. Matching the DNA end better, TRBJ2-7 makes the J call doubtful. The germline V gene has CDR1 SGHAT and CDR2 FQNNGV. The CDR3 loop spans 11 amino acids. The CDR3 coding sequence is TGTGCCAGCAGCTTCTCCTACGAGCAGTACTTC. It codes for CASSFSYEQYF.

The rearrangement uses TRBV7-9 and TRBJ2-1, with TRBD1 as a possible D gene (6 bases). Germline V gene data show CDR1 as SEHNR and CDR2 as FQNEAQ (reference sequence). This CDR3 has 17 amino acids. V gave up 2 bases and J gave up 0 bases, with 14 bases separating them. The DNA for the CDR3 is TGTGCCAGCAGCTTAATCCGAGGACAGAGCTCCTACAATGAGCAGTTCTTC. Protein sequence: CASSLIRGQSSYNEQFF.

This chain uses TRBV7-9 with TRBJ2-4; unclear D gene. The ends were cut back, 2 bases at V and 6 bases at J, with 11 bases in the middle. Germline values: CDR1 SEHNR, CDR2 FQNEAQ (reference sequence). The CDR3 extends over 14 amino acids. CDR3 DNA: TGTGCCAGCAGCTTATCTGATACCGTAAACATTCAGTACTTC. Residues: CASSLSDTVNIQYF.

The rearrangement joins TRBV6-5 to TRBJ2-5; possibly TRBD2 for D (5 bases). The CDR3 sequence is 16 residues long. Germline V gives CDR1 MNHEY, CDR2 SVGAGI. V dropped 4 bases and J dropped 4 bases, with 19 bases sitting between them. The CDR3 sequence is CASSFERAVGRETQYF. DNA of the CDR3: TGTGCCAGCAGTTTTGAGAGGGCGGTTGGGAGAGAGACCCAGTACTTC.

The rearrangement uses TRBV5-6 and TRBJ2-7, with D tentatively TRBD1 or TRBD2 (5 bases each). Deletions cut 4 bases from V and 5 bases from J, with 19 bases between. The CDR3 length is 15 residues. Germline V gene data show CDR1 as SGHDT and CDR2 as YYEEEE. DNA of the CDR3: TGTGCCAGCAGCGCAGGGACCTTGTCCGCCCACGAGCAGTACTTC. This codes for CASSAGTLSAHEQYF. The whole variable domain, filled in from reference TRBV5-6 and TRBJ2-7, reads DAGVTQSPTHLIKTRGQQVTLRCSPKSGHDTVSWYQQALGQGPQFIFQYYEEEERQRGNFPDRFSGHQFPNYSSELNVNALLLGDSALYLCASSAGTLSAHEQYFGPGTRLTVT.

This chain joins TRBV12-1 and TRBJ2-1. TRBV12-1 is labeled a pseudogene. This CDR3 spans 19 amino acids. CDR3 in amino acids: CASSPCPAMGRSSYNEQFF. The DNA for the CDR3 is TGTGCCAGCAGCCCTTGTCCAGCGATGGGCAGGAGCTCCTACAATGAGCAGTTCTTC.

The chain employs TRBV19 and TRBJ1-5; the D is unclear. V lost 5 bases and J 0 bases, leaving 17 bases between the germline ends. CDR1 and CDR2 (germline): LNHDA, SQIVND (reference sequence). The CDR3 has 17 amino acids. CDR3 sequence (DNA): TGTGCCAGTAGTGTCGTACGGGAGTTCTATAGCAATCAGCCCCAGCATTTT. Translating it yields CASSVVREFYSNQPQHF.

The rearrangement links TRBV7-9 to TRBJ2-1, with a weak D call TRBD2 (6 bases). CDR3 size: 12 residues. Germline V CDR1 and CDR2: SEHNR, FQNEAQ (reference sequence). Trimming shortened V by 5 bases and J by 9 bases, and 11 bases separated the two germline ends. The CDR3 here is CASSPERVEQFF. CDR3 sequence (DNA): TGTGCCAGCAGCCCGGAGCGGGTTGAGCAGTTCTTC.

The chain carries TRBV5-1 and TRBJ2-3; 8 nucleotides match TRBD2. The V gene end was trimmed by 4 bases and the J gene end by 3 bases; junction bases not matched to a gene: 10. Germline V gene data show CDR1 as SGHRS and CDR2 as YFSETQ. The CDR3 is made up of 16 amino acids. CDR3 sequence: CASSPTIAGPTDTQYF. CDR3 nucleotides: TGCGCCAGCAGCCCGACCATAGCGGGACCAACAGATACGCAGTATTTT.

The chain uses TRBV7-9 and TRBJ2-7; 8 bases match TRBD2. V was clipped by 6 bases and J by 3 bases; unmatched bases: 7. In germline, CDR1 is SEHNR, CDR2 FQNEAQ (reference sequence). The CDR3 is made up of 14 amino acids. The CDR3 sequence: CASSADGRDYEQYF. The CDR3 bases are TGTGCCAGCAGTGCGGACGGGAGGGACTACGAGCAGTACTTC.

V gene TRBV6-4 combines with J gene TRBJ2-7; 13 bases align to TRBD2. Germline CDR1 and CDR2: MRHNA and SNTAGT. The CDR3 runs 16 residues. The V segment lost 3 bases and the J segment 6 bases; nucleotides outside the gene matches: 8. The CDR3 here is CASSEFWTSGRGEQYF. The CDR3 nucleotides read TGTGCCAGCAGTGAGTTCTGGACTAGCGGGAGAGGCGAGCAGTACTTC.

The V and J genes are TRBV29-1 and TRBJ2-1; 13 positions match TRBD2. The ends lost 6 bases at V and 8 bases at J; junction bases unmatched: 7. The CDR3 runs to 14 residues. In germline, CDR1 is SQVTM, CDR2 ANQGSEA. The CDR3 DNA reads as TGCAGCGTGATGGGACTAGCGGGACGGGATGAGCAGTTCTTC. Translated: CSVMGLAGRDEQFF.

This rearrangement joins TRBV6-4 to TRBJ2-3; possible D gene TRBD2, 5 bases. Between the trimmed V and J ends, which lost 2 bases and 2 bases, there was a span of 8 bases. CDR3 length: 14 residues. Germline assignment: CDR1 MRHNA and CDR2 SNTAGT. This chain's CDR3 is CASSDGGDTDTQYF. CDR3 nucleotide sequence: TGTGCCAGCAGTGACGGAGGAGACACAGATACGCAGTATTTT.

CDR3 coding DNA: TGCGCCAGCACATCCCTTGGACCTTACAATGAGCAGTTCTTC. This codes for CASTSLGPYNEQFF. The V gene is TRBV5-1, the J gene TRBJ2-1; D remains unclear. With 6 bases removed from V and 4 bases from J, the gap between germline ends came to 14 bases. CDR3 length: 14 residues. Germline CDR1 SGHRS, CDR2 YFSETQ.

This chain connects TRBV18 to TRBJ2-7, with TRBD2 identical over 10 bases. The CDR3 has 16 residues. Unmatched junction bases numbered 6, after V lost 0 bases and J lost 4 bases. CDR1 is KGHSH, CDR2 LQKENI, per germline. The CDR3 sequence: CASSPPEREGRYEQYF. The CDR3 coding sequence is TGTGCCAGCTCACCACCCGAGCGGGAGGGCCGTTACGAGCAGTACTTC.

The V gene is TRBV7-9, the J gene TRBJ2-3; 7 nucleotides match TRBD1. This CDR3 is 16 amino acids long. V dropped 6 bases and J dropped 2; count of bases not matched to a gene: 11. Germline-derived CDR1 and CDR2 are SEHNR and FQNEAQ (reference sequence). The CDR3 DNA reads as TGTGCCAGCAGTAACCCCGACAGGGCCTTCACAGATACGCAGTATTTT. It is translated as CASSNPDRAFTDTQYF.

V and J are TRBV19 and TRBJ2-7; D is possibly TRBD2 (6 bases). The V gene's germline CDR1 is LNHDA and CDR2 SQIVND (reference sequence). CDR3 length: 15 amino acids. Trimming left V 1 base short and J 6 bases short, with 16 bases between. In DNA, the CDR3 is TGTGCCAGTAGTATAGTTCCGGGACTTCAAGGCGAGCAGTACTTC. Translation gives CASSIVPGLQGEQYF.

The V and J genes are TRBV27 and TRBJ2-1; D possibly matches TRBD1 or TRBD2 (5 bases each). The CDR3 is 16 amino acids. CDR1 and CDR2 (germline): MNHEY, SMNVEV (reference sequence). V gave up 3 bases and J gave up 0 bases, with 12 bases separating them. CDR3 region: CASSFDWGSSYNEQFF. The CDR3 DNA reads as TGTGCCAGCAGTTTCGACTGGGGGAGCTCCTACAATGAGCAGTTCTTC.

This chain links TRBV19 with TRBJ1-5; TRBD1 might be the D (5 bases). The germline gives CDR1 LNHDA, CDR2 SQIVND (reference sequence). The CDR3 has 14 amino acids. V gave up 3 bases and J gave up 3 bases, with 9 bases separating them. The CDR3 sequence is CASSIGTLNQPQHF. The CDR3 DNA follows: TGTGCCAGTAGTATCGGGACCCTCAATCAGCCCCAGCATTTT. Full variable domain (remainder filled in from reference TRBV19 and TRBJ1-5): DGGITQSPKYLFRKEGQNVTLSCEQNLNHDAMYWYRQDPGQGLRLIYYSQIVNDFQKGDIAEGYSVSREKKESFPLTVTSAQKNPTAFYLCASSIGTLNQPQHFGDGTRLSIL.